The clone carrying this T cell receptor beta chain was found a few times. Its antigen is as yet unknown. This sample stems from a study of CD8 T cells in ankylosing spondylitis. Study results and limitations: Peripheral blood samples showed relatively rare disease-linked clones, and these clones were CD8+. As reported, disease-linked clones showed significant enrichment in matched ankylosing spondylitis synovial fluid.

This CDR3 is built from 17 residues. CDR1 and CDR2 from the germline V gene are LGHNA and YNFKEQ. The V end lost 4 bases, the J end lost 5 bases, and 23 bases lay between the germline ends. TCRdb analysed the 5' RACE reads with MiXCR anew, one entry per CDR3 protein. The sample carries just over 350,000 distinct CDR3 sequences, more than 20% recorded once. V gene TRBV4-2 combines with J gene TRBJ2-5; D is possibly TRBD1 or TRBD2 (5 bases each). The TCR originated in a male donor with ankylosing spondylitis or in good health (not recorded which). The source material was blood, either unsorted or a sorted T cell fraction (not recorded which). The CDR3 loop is CASSLAPGTAGAETQYF. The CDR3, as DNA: TGTGCCAGCAGCCTAGCTCCGGGAACAGCTGGGGCGGAGACCCAGTACTTC.